This T cell receptor beta chain was captured by sequencing in a study of CD8 T cells in ankylosing spondylitis. Whole-study findings and limits: A motif in TCR beta, a set of about eight highly homologous variants, appeared characteristic of ankylosing spondylitis blood. Certain motif variants had earlier appeared in reactive arthritis synovial fluid and blood. Within matched ankylosing spondylitis synovial fluid, disease-linked clones were reportedly significantly enriched.

There are a few counts of this clonotype. Its antigen remains unknown. TCRdb processed the 5' RACE reads anew with MiXCR; each CDR3 protein has one entry. There are about 260,000 distinct CDR3 sequences in the sample; about 24% occur only once, and over 0.55% lies in the top ten. The CDR3 runs 15 residues. With 4 bases removed from V and 0 bases from J, the gap between germline ends came to 15 bases. Germline loops: CDR1 SQVTM, CDR2 ANQGSEA. The chain combines TRBV29-1 with TRBJ1-1; D ambiguous. The source is a male donor with ankylosing spondylitis or in good health (not recorded which). The sample taken for sequencing was blood, either unsorted or a sorted T cell fraction (not recorded which). This CDR3 reads CSVVGVAGLNTEAFF. CDR3 sequence (DNA): TGCAGCGTTGTCGGCGTGGCAGGCCTGAACACTGAAGCTTTCTTT.